This TCR beta chain derives from a study of blood T cell repertoires in COVID-19. The wider study: Donors in the United States, Italy and Spain gave samples during acute or convalescent COVID-19. The cDNA or gDNA used as material had been derived from T cells, B-cell-depleted T cells, or PBMCs.

As originally analysed: Nucleated cell counts were estimated from reference gene primer amplification. The repertoire was sequenced with immunoSEQ multiplex PCR; TCRdb's copy has only in-frame clones and lacks some. V and J calls and clone size come straight from that table; D and trimming were deduced from the DNA. This sample has about 75,000 clones, with roughly 90% found just once. The germline V gene has CDR1 SGHTA and CDR2 FQGNSA. V lost 1 base, J lost 6 bases, and 12 bases lay in between. This CDR3 spans 15 amino acids. This clone was counted a single time. Sequencing was carried out using peripheral blood. This chain links TRBV7-2 with TRBJ2-2; possibly TRBD2 for D (5 bases). The receptor was derived from a human donor in a cohort sampled during active COVID-19. DNA of the CDR3: TGTGCCAGCAGCTTAGGTTTAGCGCGGGCCGGGGAGCTGTTTTTT. It specifies CASSLGLARAGELFF.